This T cell receptor (beta chain) was documented in a study of blood T cell repertoires in COVID-19 (dated by TCRdb to 2020 to 2022). Regarding the complete study: Samples covering the acute and convalescent phases of COVID-19 were provided by collaborators in the United States, Italy and Spain. The prospective study material was composed of cDNA or gDNA derived from T cells, B-cell-depleted T cells, or PBMCs. Subjects who had been exposed to COVID-19, were actively infected with it, or had recovered from it provided the deeply sampled blood TCRbeta repertoires that made up the dataset. The repertoires were released in a freely available public database meant as a resource for research on the immune response to SARS-CoV-2. The samples were drawn from two sources: the first 160 participants of the ongoing ImmuneRACE study, and over 950 subjects contributed by 6 global collaborators. Nearly every sample came with metadata listing a de-identified subject ID, COVID-19 status, age in years and sex. HLA class I and class II types, where available, came from metadata supplied by the sample provider rather than from assay-based typing.

As regards this clone: Its antigen remains undetermined. It has no much larger one-base neighbor in the sample; base qualities were not kept.

Each collaborating institution followed its own protocols to collect whole blood in K2EDTA tubes. For TCRbeta analysis, collaborators shipped samples as frozen whole blood, isolated PBMCs, or DNA extracted from either of those sample types. The CDR3 goes from the cysteine to the phenylalanine over 15 residues. Only CDR3 DNA remains: 45 bases, in frame from the first base. At the junction V is shortened by 9 bases and J by 5 bases, with 20 bases in between. Taken from the germline V gene, the CDR1 and CDR2 loops are MDHEN and SYDVKM. The research as a whole found: Clinical and demographic metadata were provided uncurated, with the amount varying by source and participant.

TCRbeta CDR3 regions were amplified from genomic DNA by means of the immunoSEQ Assay, a bias-controlled multiplex PCR. Per the authors' processing: The number of nucleated cells in each sample was estimated from the amplification of reference gene primers within the assay. To quantify the absolute abundance of each unique TCRbeta CDR3 rearrangement, sequence reads were collapsed and filtered. For each sample, productive Simpson clonality was calculated as the square root of Simpson's diversity index across productive rearrangements. The source is immuneACCESS, and TCRdb retained only in-frame sequences with V and J called. Part of the clones is not carried over; for the studies checked, unresolved V genes explain less than half of this, and the remainder is unexplained. The D gene and trimming were derived from the DNA, and the V and J assignments and clone size from that table. This sample gives about 120,000 clones in total; just under 80% of them show up just once. The ten most abundant clones make up 20% to 25% of the sample.

The receptor's source is a human donor in a cohort sampled during active COVID-19. Input material: peripheral blood. The chain uses TRBV28 and TRBJ1-5, with the D gene not clear enough to name. CDR3 protein: CASSTKIKRYQPQHF. The nucleotide sequence is given as TGTGCCAGTAGTACTAAGATTAAGCGGTATCAGCCCCAGCATTTT.